Sequencing of this TCR beta chain was carried out in a study of cytomegalovirus exposure and HLA in healthy donors. Findings and caveats of the study: Across all donors, roughly uniform sequencing depth was an assumption of the presence/absence analyses.

A remark on this clone: What it binds is not known.

It was with 60 Vbeta and 13 Jbeta primers that the PCR ran. Using immunoSEQ multiplex PCR, the repertoire was profiled, and TCRdb retains in-frame clones only, with some absent. The sample data list some 76,000 clones. The CDR3 is made up of 14 amino acids. V lost 1 base, J lost 2 bases, and 5 bases stayed unmatched. Germline assignment: CDR1 GTSNPN and CDR2 SVGIG (reference sequence). The sequenced sample consisted of PBMCs. This receptor was identified in a female donor in good health and CMV-seropositive. The chain couples TRBV30 to TRBJ2-7; 7 positions agree with TRBD1. This CDR3 is CAWSDETGTYEQYF. The CDR3 DNA reads TGTGCCTGGAGTGACGAGACAGGGACCTACGAGCAGTACTTC.